Listed below are T cell receptor beta chains from one sample, sequenced in a study of T cells after yellow fever vaccination. TCRdb re-derived calls from the 5' RACE reads in MiXCR, one entry per CDR3 protein. The data hold 40,000 to 50,000 distinct CDR3 sequences, with around 6.4% observed a single time. The starting material was PBMCs, either bulk or a sorted T-cell subset (CD4+, CD8+, memory, or dextramer-sorted; not recorded which), obtained 45 days after the yellow fever booster vaccination. These receptor sequences come from a man between 25 and 39 years old who received the YFV17D yellow fever vaccine. Each CDR3 is given with its conserved first and last residue. The D gene is left open where the match is weak.

D: .
J: TRBJ2-6
V: TRBV1
CDR3: CTSITSPLPSGANVLTF

D: TRBD1
J: TRBJ1-1
V: TRBV29-1
CDR3: CSVTGAIHTEAFF

D: .
J: TRBJ2-7
V: TRBV3-1
CDR3: CASSLSDYEQYF

D: .
J: TRBJ1-1
V: TRBV7-9
CDR3: CASSGGSPWAFF

D: .
J: TRBJ1-5
V: TRBV7-9
CDR3: CASSLTQSNQPQHF

D: .
J: TRBJ1-1
V: TRBV9
CDR3: CASSYTMNTEAFF

D: .
J: TRBJ2-2
V: TRBV11-3
CDR3: CASSLRGPNTGELFF

D: TRBD2
J: TRBJ2-1
V: TRBV29-1
CDR3: CSVGIAGLEQFF

D: TRBD2
J: TRBJ2-7
V: TRBV20-1
CDR3: CSFRGLAEPYEQYF

D: .
J: TRBJ2-2
V: TRBV7-6
CDR3: CASSLARSSTGELFF

D: .
J: TRBJ2-1
V: TRBV6-5
CDR3: CASSYRESGYNEQFF

D: .
J: TRBJ2-5
V: TRBV7-2
CDR3: CASSQGPWGETQYF

D: TRBD2
J: TRBJ2-1
V: TRBV23-1
CDR3: CASSPGGTAREQFF

D: .
J: TRBJ1-5
V: TRBV12-3/TRBV12-4
CDR3: CASSFWASNSNQPQHF

D: .
J: TRBJ1-2
V: TRBV5-1
CDR3: CASSPGQLYGYTF

D: .
J: TRBJ1-6
V: TRBV2
CDR3: CASRGDGNSPLHF

D: .
J: TRBJ1-1
V: TRBV6-6
CDR3: CAGAGGWNTEAFF

D: .
J: TRBJ2-7
V: TRBV10-3
CDR3: CSISEDREQYF

D: .
J: TRBJ2-7
V: TRBV24-1
CDR3: CATSDPVTYEQYF

D: .
J: TRBJ2-1
V: TRBV3-1
CDR3: CASSSGASYNEQFF

D: TRBD1
J: TRBJ1-6
V: TRBV6-1
CDR3: CASSGQGAHSSPLHF

D: TRBD1
J: TRBJ2-7
V: TRBV7-2
CDR3: CASSSDREAYYEQYF

D: TRBD1
J: TRBJ2-7
V: TRBV6-2/TRBV6-3
CDR3: CASRTSRDSFWGYEQYF

D: .
J: TRBJ2-7
V: TRBV7-2
CDR3: CASSLAGPTAQYF

D: TRBD2
J: TRBJ2-5
V: TRBV7-2
CDR3: CASSLRAGGETQYF

D: TRBD1
J: TRBJ2-5
V: TRBV24-1
CDR3: CATSDPLGQGAYETQYF

D: .
J: TRBJ2-7
V: TRBV7-9
CDR3: CASSPSDRFYEQYF

D: TRBD2
J: TRBJ2-1
V: TRBV2
CDR3: CASNSLTGGLPNEQFF

D: .
J: TRBJ2-5
V: TRBV11-2
CDR3: CASSSAGKETQYF

D: TRBD2
J: TRBJ2-7
V: TRBV24-1
CDR3: CATSDFQREAPKAEQYF

D: TRBD2
J: TRBJ2-1
V: TRBV6-5
CDR3: CASSTSTGGVGYNEQFF

D: .
J: TRBJ2-2
V: TRBV6-5
CDR3: CATKGGGGNTGELFF

D: .
J: TRBJ2-7
V: TRBV11-2
CDR3: CASSSLDSEQYF

D: TRBD1
J: TRBJ2-7
V: TRBV6-5
CDR3: CASSYYRGWEQYF

D: TRBD2
J: TRBJ2-3
V: TRBV12-3/TRBV12-4
CDR3: CASGTLRGGTDTQYF

D: TRBD1
J: TRBJ2-7
V: TRBV7-2
CDR3: CASSLTQGSYEQYF

D: TRBD2
J: TRBJ2-1
V: TRBV7-9
CDR3: CASSLAGLGNNEQFF

D: TRBD1
J: TRBJ1-1
V: TRBV11-3
CDR3: CASSLRQGTEAFF

D: .
J: TRBJ2-7
V: TRBV5-1
CDR3: CASSRTAHEQYF

D: TRBD1
J: TRBJ2-7
V: TRBV2
CDR3: CASSLQGAGYEQYF

D: .
J: TRBJ2-3
V: TRBV5-1
CDR3: CASSLVGGRDTQYF

D: .
J: TRBJ1-3
V: TRBV27
CDR3: CASSLRGGSSGNTIYF

D: .
J: TRBJ2-1
V: TRBV20-1
CDR3: CSARDPWADEQFF

D: .
J: TRBJ2-1
V: TRBV13
CDR3: CASSHSGGGFYNEQFF

D: TRBD2
J: TRBJ2-5
V: TRBV7-2
CDR3: CASSPDSGRAGTQYF

D: TRBD2
J: TRBJ2-2
V: TRBV11-2
CDR3: CASSIRLAGGGNTGELFF

D: .
J: TRBJ1-2
V: TRBV12-3/TRBV12-4
CDR3: CASSPSYTF

D: .
J: TRBJ2-5
V: TRBV5-1
CDR3: CASSFGQDLGTQYF

D: TRBD2
J: TRBJ2-1
V: TRBV5-6
CDR3: CASSWGSGTREQFF

D: TRBD1
J: TRBJ1-4
V: TRBV20-1
CDR3: CSAREGGQGGKLFF

D: TRBD2
J: TRBJ2-2
V: TRBV3-1
CDR3: CASSQRVAGVTGELFF

D: .
J: TRBJ2-1
V: TRBV5-1
CDR3: CASSLGQYNEQFF

D: .
J: TRBJ2-3
V: TRBV7-9
CDR3: CASSFIGTQDTQYF